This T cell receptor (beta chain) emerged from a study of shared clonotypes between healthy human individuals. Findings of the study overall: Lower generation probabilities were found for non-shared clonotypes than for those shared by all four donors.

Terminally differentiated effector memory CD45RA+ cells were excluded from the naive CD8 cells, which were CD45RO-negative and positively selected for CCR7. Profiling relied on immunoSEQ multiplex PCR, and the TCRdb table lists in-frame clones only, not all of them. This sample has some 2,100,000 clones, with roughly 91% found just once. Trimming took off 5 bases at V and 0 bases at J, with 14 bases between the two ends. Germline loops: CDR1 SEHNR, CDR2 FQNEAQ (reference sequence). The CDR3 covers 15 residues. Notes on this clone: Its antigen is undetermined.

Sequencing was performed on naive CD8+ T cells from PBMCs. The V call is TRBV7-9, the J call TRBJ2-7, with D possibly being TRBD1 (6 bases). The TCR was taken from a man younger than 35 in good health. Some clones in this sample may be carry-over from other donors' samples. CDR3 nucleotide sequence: TGTGCCAGCAGCCCAACCAGGGGTCGCTCCTACGAGCAGTACTTC. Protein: CASSPTRGRSYEQYF.